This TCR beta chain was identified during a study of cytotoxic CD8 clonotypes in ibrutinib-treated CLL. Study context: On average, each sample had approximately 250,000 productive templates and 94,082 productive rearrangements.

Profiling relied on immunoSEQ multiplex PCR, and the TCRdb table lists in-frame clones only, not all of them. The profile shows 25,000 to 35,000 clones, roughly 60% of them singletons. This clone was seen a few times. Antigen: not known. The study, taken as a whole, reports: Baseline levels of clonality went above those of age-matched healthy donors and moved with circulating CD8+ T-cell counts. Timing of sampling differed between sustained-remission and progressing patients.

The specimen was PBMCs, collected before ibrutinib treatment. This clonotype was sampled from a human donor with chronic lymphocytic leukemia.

Here the CDR3 reads CASSFSPGTGGDEQYF. The CDR3 nucleotides read TGTGCCAGCAGTTTCTCCCCCGGGACAGGGGGCGATGAGCAGTACTTC. This rearrangement joins TRBV25-1 to TRBJ2-7; TRBD1 matches at 12 bases. Germline-derived CDR1 and CDR2 are MGHDK and SYGVNS. With 5 bases clipped from V and 7 bases from J, the junction kept 12 bases outside the gene matches. The CDR3 is 16 amino acids.